Presented here are 32 T cell receptor beta chains from one specimen sequenced in a study of prognosis after radiotherapy for stage I lung cancer. Two rounds of multiplex PCR amplified TCR beta CDR3 from genomic DNA. First-round PCR employed TRBV- and TRBJ-specific primers for each gene. One entry per CDR3 protein results from TCRdb running MiXCR on the multiplex PCR reads. Found here are 15,000 to 20,000 distinct CDR3 sequences, 45% to 50% of them singletons; the top ten hold approximately 29%. Here the sequenced sample was PBMCs, taken before or after stereotactic body radiation therapy (not recorded which). The receptors here all came from a donor at least 50 years old with non-small cell lung cancer.

This chain joins TRBV11-3 and TRBJ1-5; D perhaps matches TRBD1 (6 bases). CDR3 length: 14 residues. Germline lookup yields CDR1 SGHNT and CDR2 YENEEA. The ends were cut back, 3 bases at V and 5 bases at J, with 11 bases in the middle. The CDR3 nucleotides are TGTGCCAGCAGCTTGGGAGGGGGTGATCAGCCCCAGCATTTT. Translation: CASSLGGGDQPQHF.

On this clonotype itself: An end of the junction does not agree with germline; a read error may underlie this. The rearrangement links TRBV7-7 to TRBJ2-1, with TRBD2 identical over 11 bases. Looked up from germline, CDR1 is SSHAT and CDR2 is FNYEAQ (reference sequence). The CDR3 sequence is 15 residues long. The chain's CDR3 is CASSLGTSGYNEQFF. CDR3 in DNA: TGTGCTAGCAGCCTCGGGACTAGCGGCTACAATGAGCAGTTCTTC. Complete variable domain (other parts from reference TRBV7-7 and TRBJ2-1): GAGVSQSPRYKVTKRGQDVTLRCDPISSHATLYWYQQALGQGPEFLTYFNYEAQPDKSGLPSDRFSAERPEGSISTLTIQRTEQRDSAMYRCASSLGTSGYNEQFFGPGTRLTVL.

The chain carries TRBV6-2 or TRBV6-3 and TRBJ2-1; 11 bases agree with TRBD2. V gave up 9 bases and J gave up 10 bases; unmatched junction bases: 14. The CDR3 totals 15 residues. Germline CDR1 and CDR2: MNHEY and SVGEGT. In DNA, the CDR3 is TGTGCCAGTAAACCGGGGGCTAGCGGGAGGAGAGAGCAGTTCTTC. It translates to CASKPGASGRREQFF.

V is TRBV6-1 and J is TRBJ2-5, with no clear D. Per the germline V gene, CDR1 is MNHNS and CDR2 is SASEGT. The germline V and J ends were trimmed by 7 bases and 1 base, with 13 bases remaining between them. The CDR3 contains 14 residues. CDR3 protein: CASTPPGSQETQYF. For the CDR3, the DNA is TGTGCCAGCACTCCCCCGGGCTCCCAAGAGACCCAGTACTTC.

This clonotype has at least ten counts. The V gene is TRBV6-1, the J gene TRBJ2-3; 9 nucleotides agree with TRBD2. CDR3 size: 15 residues. Germline V CDR1 and CDR2: MNHNS, SASEGT. Trimming removed 2 bases from V and 4 bases from J; junction bases left unmatched: 4. The CDR3 region is CASSESRGRADTQYF. Here the CDR3 DNA reads TGTGCCAGCAGTGAATCTCGCGGGAGGGCAGATACGCAGTATTTT.

This clonotype was picked up many times. The chain recombines TRBV10-3 with TRBJ1-2; 10 positions match TRBD1. CDR1 ENHRY and CDR2 SYGVKD come from the germline V gene. The CDR3 consists of 19 residues. The junction had 21 bases not matched to a gene; V was cut back by 6 bases and J by 5 bases. CDR3 DNA: TGTGCCATCAGGGATAGAGGTAGCGGGACAGGGGTCTTAGAGTATGGCTACACCTTC. Encoded protein: CAIRDRGSGTGVLEYGYTF.

The chain is built from TRBV29-1 and TRBJ2-3, with 11 bases identical to TRBD2. The CDR3 has 19 amino acids. The ends lost 3 bases at V and 2 bases at J; junction bases unmatched: 16. The V gene's germline CDR1 is SQVTM and CDR2 ANQGSEA. CDR3 coding DNA: TGCAGCGTTGATCCTTTTAGCGGGAGGGCCAGTGGGCACACAGATACGCAGTATTTT. Translating it yields CSVDPFSGRASGHTDTQYF.

V and J are TRBV6-1 and TRBJ2-5; D not resolved. The CDR3 is 12 amino acids. Trimming cost V 4 bases and J 5 bases, with 8 bases left between them. The germline gives CDR1 MNHNS, CDR2 SASEGT. CDR3 in DNA: TGTGCCAGCAGTGTTAGCCCTGAGACCCAGTACTTC. Translation: CASSVSPETQYF.

Comment on this clonotype: The conserved closing phenylalanine or tryptophan is absent in this CDR3, likely reflecting a read error. The chain couples TRBV19 to TRBJ1-2; 9 bases agree with TRBD1. The germline CDR1 and CDR2 sequences are LNHDA and SQIVND (reference sequence). J gave up 7 bases and V 8 bases, and 11 bases lay outside the gene matches. This CDR3 comprises 14 residues. The DNA for the CDR3 is TGTGCCAGTGGCCCGACAGGGGGTAAGTTTGGCTACACCCTC. Translation gives CASGPTGGKFGYTL.

This clonotype was seen repeatedly, ten times or more. V usage is TRBV6-1 and J usage is TRBJ1-1; possibly TRBD1 for D (6 bases). Trimming removed 7 bases at V and 4 bases at J, with 7 bases between. This CDR3 has 11 amino acids. Germline V gene data show CDR1 as MNHNS and CDR2 as SASEGT. CDR3 DNA: TGTGCCAGCAAAGGGGGCACTGAAGCTTTCTTT. Residues: CASKGGTEAFF.

In its sample, this clonotype is medium-sized (0.01 to 0.1%). The chain carries TRBV6-2 or TRBV6-3 and TRBJ1-2, with D hard to call. The CDR3 contains 14 residues. Deletions cut 2 bases from V and 1 base from J, with 8 bases between. In germline, CDR1 is MNHEY, CDR2 SVGEGT. The chain's CDR3 is CASSYEEINYGYTF. The CDR3 region has the DNA TGTGCCAGCAGTTACGAGGAGATTAACTATGGCTACACCTTC.

Comments on this clonotype: This likely came from a read error, as a far larger clone is one base away. V gene TRBV6-2 or TRBV6-3 combines with J gene TRBJ2-5, with TRBD2 as a possible D gene (7 bases). Germline assignment: CDR1 MNHEY and CDR2 SVGEGT. This CDR3 contains 16 residues. The CDR3 loop is CASSYEGGGLGRTHYF. As DNA, the CDR3 is TGTGCCAGCAGTTACGAGGGGGGAGGGCTGGGCAGGACCCATTACTTC.

A word on this clonotype: A much larger clone lies one base from this, so it may be a read error. The genes are TRBV4-1 and TRBJ2-1; D is tentatively TRBD1 or TRBD2 (5 bases each). CDR1 is MGHRA and CDR2 is YSYEKL in the germline V gene. The ends were cut back, 4 bases at V and 0 bases at J, with 16 bases in the middle. The CDR3 is 17 residues long. CDR3 sequence reads: CASSRTGAGCSYNEQFF. The DNA of the CDR3 is TGCGCCAGCAGCCGGACCGGGGCCGGATGCTCCTACAATGAGCAGTTCTTC.

CDR3 DNA: TGTGCCAGCAGTTTTGGCAGCTATGGCTACACCTTC. It translates to CASSFGSYGYTF. This chain connects TRBV12-3 or TRBV12-4 to TRBJ1-2, with D uncertain. The V and J ends lost 3 bases and 4 bases respectively, with 6 bases between them. The CDR3 totals 12 residues.

This clonotype was picked up many times. This rearrangement joins TRBV3-1 to TRBJ2-3, with 11 bases lining up with TRBD2. Trimming cost V 3 bases and J 5 bases; bases outside gene matches: 4. From germline, CDR1 is LGHDT and CDR2 YNNKEL (reference sequence). The CDR3 spans 15 residues. The CDR3 is CASSHIAGGEDTQYF. As DNA, the CDR3 is TGTGCCAGCAGCCACATAGCGGGAGGGGAAGATACGCAGTATTTT.

V is TRBV6-9 and J is TRBJ1-1; D unclear. Per germline, CDR1 MNHGY and CDR2 SVAAGI. CDR3 size: 14 residues. Trimming removed 3 bases from V and 0 bases from J, with 8 bases in between. CDR3 residues: CASSYPGLNTEAFF. The CDR3 DNA follows: TGTGCCAGCAGTTACCCCGGACTGAACACTGAAGCTTTCTTT.

This clonotype was seen ten or more times. J is TRBJ1-5 and V is TRBV28, with 9 positions matching TRBD1. Trimming cost V 6 bases and J 1 base; bases outside gene matches: 19. Germline V lookup: CDR1 MDHEN, CDR2 SYDVKM. The CDR3 runs to 20 residues. The CDR3 is CASRGRSGTGTPISNQPQHF. CDR3 coding DNA: TGTGCCAGCAGGGGACGGTCCGGGACAGGGACCCCAATCAGCAATCAGCCCCAGCATTTT.

Concerning this clonotype: A read error is the likely source, as a far larger clone sits one nucleotide away. The chain has TRBV6-4 and TRBJ2-1, with 13 bases aligning to TRBD2. This CDR3 spans 18 amino acids. Per germline, CDR1 MRHNA and CDR2 SNTAGT. CDR3 nucleotides: TGTGCCAGCAGCCAACGGACTAGCGGGAGCCAGACCTACAATGAGCATTTCTTC. Amino acid sequence: CASSQRTSGSQTYNEHFF.

The rearrangement links TRBV6-1 to TRBJ2-7; tentatively, D is TRBD2 (5 bases). Germline V gives CDR1 MNHNS, CDR2 SASEGT. The V gene lost 6 bases and the J gene lost 2 bases, with 14 bases spanning the gap. This CDR3 is built from 14 residues. DNA for the CDR3: TGTGCCAGCAGCCGTAGCGAGACCACCTACGAGCAGTACTTC. Translated: CASSRSETTYEQYF.

As concerns this clonotype: A far larger clone lies a single base away; this is likely a read error. V usage is TRBV6-4 and J usage is TRBJ2-7; TRBD1 or TRBD2 may be the D gene (5 bases each). This CDR3 spans 14 amino acids. Germline V gives CDR1 MRHNA, CDR2 SNTAGT. The CDR3 reads CARSANGAPWEQYF. For the CDR3, the DNA is TGTGCCAGAAGTGCAAACGGGGCTCCCTGGGAGCAGTACTTC.

V gene TRBV2 combines with J gene TRBJ2-7; no firm D call. Germline V gene lookup returns CDR1 SNHLY and CDR2 FYNNEI. Trimming left V 4 bases short and J 11 bases short, with 18 bases between. The CDR3 consists of 13 residues. Here the CDR3 reads CASSGSLVFNKYF. CDR3 coding DNA: TGTGCCAGCAGTGGGTCCTTAGTGTTTAACAAGTACTTC.

This clonotype was detected once. The junction shows a germline mismatch at one end, possibly a read error. The chain carries TRBV9 and TRBJ2-7; TRBD1 aligns across 8 bases. This CDR3 comprises 14 residues. Germline V gene lookup returns CDR1 SGDLS and CDR2 YYNGEE. CDR3 in DNA: TGTGCCAGCAGCCCTGGACAGGGTGCGGACGAGCATTACTTC. Its protein product is CASSPGQGADEHYF.

Ten or more counts support this clonotype. CDR3 residues: CASREREDTQYF. CDR3 bases: TGTGCCAGCAGGGAGAGGGAAGATACGCAGTATTTT. V gene TRBV27 combines with J gene TRBJ2-3; maybe TRBD2 (5 bases). This CDR3 has 12 residues. The V gene lost 6 bases and the J gene lost 5 bases, with 9 bases spanning the gap. Germline-derived CDR1 and CDR2 are MNHEY and SMNVEV (reference sequence).

This rearrangement joins TRBV27 to TRBJ2-7; 7 bases line up with TRBD2. Germline-derived CDR1 and CDR2 are MNHEY and SMNVEV (reference sequence). J was trimmed by 4 bases and V by 5 bases; bases with no gene match: 8. The CDR3 runs to 14 residues. The CDR3 DNA sequence: TGTGCCAGCAGTCCTACGATGGGGGGGTACGAGCAGTACTTC. Amino acid sequence: CASSPTMGGYEQYF.

The chain links TRBV27 to TRBJ1-3, with D unresolved. CDR1 and CDR2 from the germline V gene are MNHEY and SMNVEV (reference sequence). Trimming took 3 bases from V and 2 from J, leaving 11 bases between them. The CDR3 is 15 amino acids. The CDR3 DNA is TGTGCCAGCAGTTTCCGTGGGAGGGCTGGAAACACCATATATTTT. Amino acid sequence: CASSFRGRAGNTIYF.

This clonotype was counted at least ten times. With a much larger clone just one base away, this may be a read error. The chain combines TRBV9 with TRBJ2-1, with unresolved D. This CDR3 has 12 amino acids. CDR1 and CDR2 from the germline V gene are SGDLS and YYNGEE. The DNA for the CDR3 is TGTGCCAGCGGCGTAGTCGGGAATGAGCAGTTCTTC. Its translation is CASGVVGNEQFF.

This chain joins TRBV5-1 and TRBJ1-3; the D is unclear. Germline V gene sequence: CDR1 SGHRS, CDR2 YFSETQ. CDR3 length: 14 residues. V gave up 0 bases and J gave up 4 bases, with 8 bases separating them. This CDR3 reads CASSLVTMGNTIYF. In DNA form, the CDR3 reads TGCGCCAGCAGCTTGGTGACTATGGGAAACACCATATATTTT.

This clonotype appeared many times. This chain links TRBV27 with TRBJ1-4; tentative D call: TRBD1 (6 bases). From germline, CDR1 is MNHEY and CDR2 SMNVEV (reference sequence). Trimming took 4 bases from V and 0 from J, leaving 9 bases between them. This CDR3 has 15 residues. The CDR3 DNA is TGTGCCAGCAGTTCCTACAGGGCAACTAATGAAAAACTGTTTTTT. Translation gives CASSSYRATNEKLFF.

The sample holds many counts of this clonotype. The V call is TRBV6-1, the J call TRBJ1-3; 9 bases line up with TRBD1. Unmatched junction bases numbered 4, after V lost 6 bases and J lost 7 bases. CDR1 and CDR2 (germline): MNHNS, SASEGT. The CDR3 is made up of 13 amino acids. DNA for the CDR3: TGTGCCAGCAGAGGGACAGGGCAGAACACCATATATTTT. The encoded protein is CASRGTGQNTIYF.

This clonotype was counted ten times or more. The J gene is TRBJ2-7, the V gene TRBV3-1; D perhaps matches TRBD1 (6 bases). Germline lookup yields CDR1 LGHDT and CDR2 YNNKEL (reference sequence). The length of the CDR3 is 13 residues. V lost 4 bases and J 3 bases, leaving 10 bases between the germline ends. CDR3 sequence (DNA): TGTGCCAGCAGCCTCGACAGGTTCTACGAGCAGTACTTC. Its protein is CASSLDRFYEQYF.

The chain employs TRBV28 and TRBJ2-2; D is possibly TRBD1 (5 bases). The V end lost 7 bases, the J end lost 8 bases, and 20 bases lay between the germline ends. The CDR3 runs to 15 residues. Germline loops: CDR1 MDHEN, CDR2 SYDVKM. CDR3 residues: CASIPSDTTGGELFF. The CDR3 DNA sequence: TGTGCCAGCATTCCCTCGGACACGACTGGAGGGGAGCTGTTTTTT.

This clonotype has ten or more counts. The rearrangement uses TRBV19 and TRBJ2-6; no clear D gene. Trimming removed 1 base from V and 0 bases from J, with 7 bases in between. There are 16 residues in the CDR3. CDR1 LNHDA and CDR2 SQIVND come from the germline V gene (reference sequence). CDR3 loop: CASSIVVTSGANVLTF. CDR3 DNA sequence: TGTGCCAGTAGTATAGTAGTCACCTCTGGGGCCAACGTCCTGACTTTC.